The sample holds a few counts of the clone carrying this T cell receptor beta chain. Participant-given clinical history determined each cohort assignment. Clones were sequenced by immunoSEQ multiplex PCR, and TCRdb holds only the in-frame ones, with some missing. This table holds 200,000 to 250,000 clones, 65% to 90% found once. The CDR3 contains 14 residues. The germline gives CDR1 SGHRS, CDR2 YFSETQ. Trimming left V 2 bases short and J 5 bases short, with 14 bases between. These data originate in a study of blood T cell repertoires in COVID-19. On the study more broadly: Spain, Italy and the United States supplied samples that represented acute and convalescent COVID-19. PBMCs, B-cell-depleted T cells, or T cells were the source of the cDNA or gDNA that made up the material.

This sequence originates from a middle-aged woman with acute COVID-19. This rearrangement joins TRBV5-1 to TRBJ2-7; maybe TRBD1 (6 bases). The specimen was PBMCs or T cells enriched from blood (not recorded which). The CDR3 nucleotides read TGCGCCAGCAGCTTACAGGGTAGACGGGACGAGCAGTACTTC. Residues: CASSLQGRRDEQYF.